The 11 T cell receptor beta chains below all came from one sample that was sequenced in a study of cytomegalovirus exposure and HLA in healthy donors. PCR was performed using 60 Vbeta and 13 Jbeta primers. Using immunoSEQ multiplex PCR, the repertoire was profiled, and TCRdb retains in-frame clones only, with some absent. The sample records 110,000 to 150,000 clones, about 80% being singletons. Sequencing used PBMCs. The source of these receptors is a woman aged 55-69 years in good health and CMV-seropositive.

This chain joins TRBV14 and TRBJ1-1, with a weak D call TRBD1 (6 bases). The CDR3 has 15 amino acids. Trimming stripped 0 bases from V and 6 bases from J, with 14 bases between. The germline V gene has CDR1 SGHDN and CDR2 FVKESK. The CDR3 DNA follows: TGTGCCAGCAGCCAAGATTTGCAGGGGCGGGCTGAAGCTTTCTTT. Encoded protein: CASSQDLQGRAEAFF.

This chain connects TRBV27 to TRBJ2-4; 12 nucleotides match TRBD2. In germline, CDR1 is MNHEY, CDR2 SMNVEV (reference sequence). J lost 0 bases, V lost 5 bases, and 11 bases had no gene match. The CDR3 sequence is 19 residues long. CDR3 loop: CASSAPNRLAGVAKNIQYF. In nucleotides, the CDR3 is TGTGCCAGCAGTGCTCCGAACCGACTAGCGGGGGTAGCCAAAAACATTCAGTACTTC.

The V and J genes are TRBV13 and TRBJ1-6; D may be TRBD1 (6 bases). This CDR3 has 16 amino acids. Germline values: CDR1 PRHDT, CDR2 FYEKMQ (reference sequence). Between the trimmed V and J ends, which lost 4 bases and 7 bases, there was a span of 17 bases. The DNA for the CDR3 is TGTGCCAGCAGCTGGGGGCGGCAGGGACGGAATTCACCCCTCCACTTT. Its translation: CASSWGRQGRNSPLHF. Complete variable domain (other parts from reference TRBV13 and TRBJ1-6): AAGVIQSPRHLIKEKRETATLKCYPIPRHDTVYWYQQGPGQDPQFLISFYEKMQSDKGSIPDRFSAQQFSDYHSELNMSSLELGDSALYFCASSWGRQGRNSPLHFGNGTRLTVT.

V usage is TRBV5-1 and J usage is TRBJ2-7; 10 positions agree with TRBD1. CDR1 and CDR2 (germline): SGHRS, YFSETQ. This CDR3 has 13 amino acids. V dropped 3 bases and J dropped 5; count of bases not matched to a gene: 2. The CDR3 reads CASSSGQGNEQYF. Here the CDR3 DNA reads TGCGCCAGCAGCTCGGGACAGGGGAACGAGCAGTACTTC.

This chain uses TRBV23-1 with TRBJ1-5, with unresolved D. TRBV23-1 is designated an ORF whose function remains uncertain. The V gene lost 4 bases and the J gene lost 3 bases, with 13 bases spanning the gap. The CDR3 is 15 residues long. CDR3 loop: CASSLSRGNNQPQHF. CDR3 DNA: TGCGCCAGCAGTCTTTCTCGGGGAAACAATCAGCCCCAGCATTTT.

The chain employs TRBV5-1 and TRBJ1-3, with unresolved D. CDR1 and CDR2 (germline): SGHRS, YFSETQ. This CDR3 contains 16 residues. V was clipped by 0 bases and J by 3 bases, with 13 bases between them. This CDR3 reads CASSLAGSRYGNTIYF. The CDR3 coding sequence is TGCGCCAGCAGCTTGGCCGGGTCGAGGTATGGAAACACCATATATTTT.

The V and J genes are TRBV30 and TRBJ2-7; 11 bases agree with TRBD1. After removal of 2 bases from V and 6 bases from J, the junction contained 3 bases not matched to a gene. The CDR3 runs to 13 residues. CDR1 and CDR2 from the germline V gene are GTSNPN and SVGIG (reference sequence). CDR3 residues: CAWSLGTGGEQYF. In DNA, the CDR3 is TGTGCCTGGAGTCTAGGGACAGGGGGCGAGCAGTACTTC.

The chain couples TRBV11-3 to TRBJ2-7; 8 positions match TRBD1. The length of the CDR3 is 15 residues. The germline V gene has CDR1 SGHNT and CDR2 YENEEA. The V and J ends lost 5 bases and 4 bases, in that order; junction bases with no gene match: 10. The CDR3 sequence: CASSERSGQGYEQYF. The CDR3 DNA reads TGTGCCAGCAGCGAAAGGTCTGGACAGGGTTACGAGCAGTACTTC.

This chain joins TRBV28 and TRBJ1-1; 11 positions agree with TRBD1. The CDR3 has 16 amino acids. V shed 2 bases, J shed 5 bases, and the junction held 7 bases outside the gene matches. CDR1 MDHEN and CDR2 SYDVKM come from the germline V gene. The CDR3 region has the DNA TGTGCCAGCAGTTTACCCCCAGGGACAGGGGGGACTGAAGCTTTCTTT. Its protein product is CASSLPPGTGGTEAFF.

This rearrangement joins TRBV4-1 to TRBJ2-7, with a tentative D call TRBD2 (6 bases). V was pared by 1 base and J by 3 bases, with 19 bases between. Germline CDR1 and CDR2: MGHRA and YSYEKL. The CDR3 is 17 amino acids. The CDR3 bases are TGCGCCAGCAGCCAAGCACCGGGGGTAAGAGATTTCTACGAGCAGTACTTC. It encodes CASSQAPGVRDFYEQYF.

The chain links TRBV11-2 to TRBJ2-3; D is ambiguous. The CDR3 spans 14 residues. With 5 bases removed from V and 1 base from J, the gap between germline ends came to 10 bases. Germline V gene sequence: CDR1 SGHAT, CDR2 FQNNGV. The CDR3 DNA sequence: TGTGCCAGCAGCGCCCCCCCGGGCACAGATACGCAGTATTTT. This translates into CASSAPPGTDTQYF.